This TCR beta chain was profiled in a study of blood T cells in healthy people across ages. This clonotype has more than one count but fewer than ten. Isolating PBMCs gave at least 6 million of these cells per sample. For the second PCR, which ran for roughly 7 to 11 cycles, a sample-barcoded 5' primer and a J-beta primer mix were used. One entry per CDR3 protein, called by TCRdb with MiXCR from the 5' RACE reads. This table has 800,000 or so distinct CDR3 sequences, roughly 25% appearing once. CDR1 SQVTM and CDR2 ANQGSEA come from the germline V gene. The V end lost 7 bases, the J end lost 4 bases, and 19 bases lay between the germline ends. The CDR3 totals 15 residues. The data also belong to a second study, concerning T cells of mothers and their children. That work adds: The second PCR's M1S primer added sample barcodes and 2-4 random nucleotides. Slightly higher overlap, not significant, was seen in related mother-child pairs than in unrelated pairs.

The material sequenced was blood. The chain carries TRBV29-1 and TRBJ2-2; D unclear. The TCR was taken from a boy younger than 18 in good health. The CDR3 sequence: CSAEAGDKTTGELFF. CDR3 sequence (DNA): TGCAGCGCCGAGGCAGGAGACAAGACCACCGGGGAGCTGTTTTTT.